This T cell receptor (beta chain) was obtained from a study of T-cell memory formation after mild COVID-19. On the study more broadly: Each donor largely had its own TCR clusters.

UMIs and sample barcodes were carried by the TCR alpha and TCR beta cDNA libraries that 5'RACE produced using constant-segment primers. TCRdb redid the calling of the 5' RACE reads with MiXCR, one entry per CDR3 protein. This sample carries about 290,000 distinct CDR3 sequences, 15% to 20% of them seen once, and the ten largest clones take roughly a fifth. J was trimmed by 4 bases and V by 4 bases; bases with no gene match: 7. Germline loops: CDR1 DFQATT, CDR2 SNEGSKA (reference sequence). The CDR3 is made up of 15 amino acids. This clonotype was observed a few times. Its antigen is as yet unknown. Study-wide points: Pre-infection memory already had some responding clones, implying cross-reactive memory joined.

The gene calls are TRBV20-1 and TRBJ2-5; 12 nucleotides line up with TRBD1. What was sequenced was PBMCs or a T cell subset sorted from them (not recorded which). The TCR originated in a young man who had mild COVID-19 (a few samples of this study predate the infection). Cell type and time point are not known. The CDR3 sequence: CSANPGQGATETQYF. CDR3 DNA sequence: TGCAGTGCTAACCCGGGACAGGGGGCAACAGAGACCCAGTACTTC.